Presented here are 20 T cell receptor beta chains from one specimen sequenced in a study of T cell responses to AZD1222 COVID-19 vaccine. Data came from immunoSEQ multiplex PCR; TCRdb stores just in-frame clones and leaves some out. The profile shows tens of thousands of clones, approximately 90% of them singletons. Sequenced material: peripheral blood, taken on day 0 of AZD1222 vaccination. The receptors shown here come from an adult in good health.

This sequence joins TRBV7-9 and TRBJ1-5; weak D call: TRBD1 (5 bases). The germline V and J ends were trimmed by 1 base and 10 bases, with 8 bases remaining between them. This CDR3 contains 12 residues. CDR1 and CDR2 (germline): SEHNR, FQNEAQ (reference sequence). CDR3 nucleotide sequence: TGTGCCAGCAGCTTAGGGGGCGGTCCCCAGCATTTT. This codes for CASSLGGGPQHF.

The genes are TRBV3-1 (or the pseudogene TRBV3-2) and TRBJ2-5, with 7 bases matching TRBD1. Germline V CDR1 and CDR2: LGHDT, YNNKEL (reference sequence). The CDR3 length is 15 residues. With V trimmed by 5 bases and J by 5 bases, 11 bases remained unmatched. The CDR3 nucleotides read TGTGCCAGCAGCGCGACCGGGACAGTGAGGGAGACCCAGTACTTC. It codes for CASSATGTVRETQYF.

The chain uses TRBV18 and TRBJ1-5; the D is unclear. CDR1 is KGHSH, CDR2 LQKENI, per germline. The CDR3 consists of 16 residues. Between the trimmed V and J ends, which lost 2 bases and 6 bases, there was a span of 17 bases. The CDR3 reads CASSPSVGNSGQPQHF. In DNA, the CDR3 is TGTGCCAGCTCACCAAGTGTCGGCAACAGCGGTCAGCCCCAGCATTTT.

The chain links TRBV27 to TRBJ2-2, with a tentative D call TRBD2 (6 bases). The CDR3 length is 16 residues. Trimming pared 8 bases from V and 4 bases from J, leaving 20 bases between. Germline CDR1 and CDR2: MNHEY and SMNVEV (reference sequence). The CDR3 spells CASQLRRAGITGELFF. The CDR3 DNA follows: TGTGCCAGCCAACTTCGACGGGCGGGGATCACCGGGGAGCTGTTTTTT.

This clone was seen just once. V is TRBV7-9 and J is TRBJ1-1; 7 positions match TRBD1. Germline V CDR1 and CDR2: SEHNR, FQNEAQ (reference sequence). With V trimmed by 6 bases and J by 1 base, 14 bases remained unmatched. This CDR3 is built from 17 residues. The CDR3 here is CASRTNMGQLENTEAFF. DNA for the CDR3: TGTGCCAGCAGAACTAACATGGGACAGCTAGAGAACACTGAAGCTTTCTTT.

The chain links TRBV3-1 (or the pseudogene TRBV3-2) to TRBJ1-2; perhaps TRBD1 as D (6 bases). CDR3 size: 16 residues. The V and J ends lost 4 bases and 0 bases respectively, with 15 bases between them. Germline V gene lookup returns CDR1 LGHDT and CDR2 YNNKEL (reference sequence). CDR3 in DNA: TGTGCCAGCAGCCGCCAGCGACAGGCACCTAACTATGGCTACACCTTC. It encodes CASSRQRQAPNYGYTF.

The chain combines TRBV7-2 with TRBJ1-5; D gene uncertain. The CDR3 length is 13 residues. V lost 1 base, J lost 2 bases, and 3 bases lay in between. CDR1 is SGHTA, CDR2 FQGNSA, per germline. CDR3 DNA sequence: TGTGCCAGCAGCTTAGTGGGCAATCAGCCCCAGCATTTT. Its protein product is CASSLVGNQPQHF.

The chain has TRBV9 and TRBJ1-1, with TRBD1 as a possible D gene (6 bases). V was clipped by 3 bases and J by 6 bases, with 18 bases between them. Per the germline V gene, CDR1 is SGDLS and CDR2 is YYNGEE. This CDR3 is built from 15 residues. The chain's CDR3 is CASSERQEILAEAFF. In DNA, the CDR3 is TGTGCCAGCAGCGAGCGACAGGAAATTCTCGCTGAAGCTTTCTTT.

This clone was found once. V and J are TRBV3-1 (or the pseudogene TRBV3-2) and TRBJ2-4; D is unresolved. Germline values: CDR1 LGHDT, CDR2 YNNKEL (reference sequence). The V and J ends lost 2 bases and 6 bases respectively, with 8 bases between them. There are 13 residues in the CDR3. The CDR3 coding sequence is TGTGCCAGCAGCCAACTAGGGATAAACATTCAGTACTTC. Amino acids: CASSQLGINIQYF.

V is TRBV5-6 and J is TRBJ1-1; the D gene is possibly TRBD1 (5 bases). Germline CDR1 reads SGHDT; CDR2 reads YYEEEE. The CDR3 spans 16 residues. Trimming left V 2 bases short and J 2 bases short, with 16 bases between. The CDR3 loop reads CASSFTPGLSNTEAFF. Here the CDR3 DNA reads TGTGCCAGCAGCTTTACCCCGGGACTATCCAACACTGAAGCTTTCTTT.

The chain uses TRBV15 and TRBJ1-1; the D is unclear. Germline V gene data show CDR1 as LNHNV and CDR2 as YYDKDF (reference sequence). V lost 6 bases to trimming and J lost 0 bases, with 5 bases between them. This CDR3 is built from 12 residues. The CDR3 loop is CATRQLNTEAFF. CDR3 coding DNA: TGTGCCACCAGACAGCTGAACACTGAAGCTTTCTTT. Variable domain in full (rest from reference TRBV15 and TRBJ1-1): DAMVIQNPRYQVTQFGKPVTLSCSQTLNHNVMYWYQQKSSQAPKLLFHYYDKDFNNEADTPDNFQSRRPNTSFCFLDIRSPGLGDTAMYLCATRQLNTEAFFGQGTRLTVV.

The chain recombines TRBV6-5 with TRBJ2-7; D might be TRBD1 or TRBD2, each matching 5 bases. The CDR3 runs to 14 residues. Trimming pared 2 bases from V and 3 bases from J, leaving 11 bases between. CDR1 and CDR2 from the germline V gene are MNHEY and SVGAGI. CDR3 nucleotides: TGTGCCAGCAGTTACGAGCGGCAGGGCTACGAGCAGTACTTC. Its protein product is CASSYERQGYEQYF.

The chain employs TRBV7-9 and TRBJ1-3; TRBD1 is a possible D gene (6 bases). Looked up from germline, CDR1 is SEHNR and CDR2 is FQNEAQ (reference sequence). This CDR3 comprises 15 residues. Trimming shortened V by 1 base and J by 4 bases, and 11 bases separated the two germline ends. DNA for the CDR3: TGTGCCAGCAGCTTAGGACAGGTGCTAGGAAACACCATATATTTT. Residues: CASSLGQVLGNTIYF.

This chain uses TRBV5-6 with TRBJ2-2; possibly TRBD2 for D (5 bases). Germline V gene lookup returns CDR1 SGHDT and CDR2 YYEEEE. The CDR3 runs to 15 residues. The V end was cut by 2 bases, the J end by 1 base, with 9 bases between. The chain's CDR3 is CASSFSARNTGELFF. In DNA, the CDR3 is TGTGCCAGCAGCTTTAGCGCGCGGAACACCGGGGAGCTGTTTTTT.

The chain carries TRBV5-4 and TRBJ1-4; D is ambiguous. Per the germline V gene, CDR1 is SGHNT and CDR2 is YYREEE (reference sequence). Trimming shortened V by 1 base and J by 1 base, and 8 bases separated the two germline ends. The CDR3 totals 15 residues. Here the CDR3 reads CASSLREITNEKLFF. The CDR3 DNA reads TGTGCCAGCAGCTTGAGAGAGATAACTAATGAAAAACTGTTTTTT.

The CDR3 sequence is CASSVVGTGGAGGYTF. The CDR3 nucleotides read TGTGCCAGCAGCGTAGTTGGGACAGGGGGCGCTGGGGGCTACACCTTC. The chain carries TRBV9 and TRBJ1-2, with 12 bases lining up with TRBD1. J gave up 8 bases and V 0 bases, and 8 bases lay outside the gene matches. This CDR3 has 16 amino acids. Germline assignment: CDR1 SGDLS and CDR2 YYNGEE.

This clone was seen once. The chain joins TRBV7-9 to TRBJ1-1, with D possibly TRBD1 on 6 matching bases. V was cut by 7 bases and J by 1 base, with 13 bases left in between. Germline V gene data show CDR1 as SEHNR and CDR2 as FQNEAQ (reference sequence). The CDR3 length is 14 residues. The CDR3 sequence is CASTAQGWNTEAFF. The CDR3 bases are TGTGCCAGCACCGCACAGGGATGGAACACTGAAGCTTTCTTT.

The rearrangement joins TRBV7-9 to TRBJ1-2, with TRBD1 as a possible D gene (5 bases). V was trimmed by 5 bases and J by 4 bases, leaving 23 bases between them. The germline V gene has CDR1 SEHNR and CDR2 FQNEAQ (reference sequence). The CDR3 totals 17 residues. This CDR3 is CASSRNLGTALPYGYTF. DNA for the CDR3: TGTGCCAGCAGCAGAAACCTCGGGACCGCCTTGCCCTATGGCTACACCTTC.

J is TRBJ1-1 and V is TRBV7-9; D is perhaps TRBD1 (5 bases). Trimming removed 3 bases at V and 1 base at J, with 12 bases between. This CDR3 region has 15 residues. Germline CDR1 and CDR2: SEHNR and FQNEAQ (reference sequence). This CDR3 reads CASSFLAGPNTEAFF. CDR3 in DNA: TGTGCCAGCAGCTTTCTGGCAGGGCCGAACACTGAAGCTTTCTTT.

V and J are TRBV5-1 and TRBJ2-1; TRBD2 aligns across 11 bases. The V gene's germline CDR1 is SGHRS and CDR2 YFSETQ. The length of the CDR3 is 15 residues. Trimming removed 4 bases from V and 7 bases from J; junction bases left unmatched: 7. The CDR3 sequence is CASSLSGGAFNEQFF. CDR3 in DNA: TGCGCCAGCAGCCTTAGCGGGGGGGCCTTTAATGAGCAGTTCTTC.